The T cell receptor (beta chain) described here comes from a study of T cells in narcolepsy. On the study more broadly: Healthy controls were enrolled alongside patients with narcolepsy type 1 or type 2.

Profiled with immunoSEQ multiplex PCR; TCRdb holds only in-frame clones, not every one. The sample consists of over 30,000 clones, around 82% of them appearing once. The length of the CDR3 is 14 residues. V was pared by 2 bases and J by 2 bases, with 3 bases of the junction left unmatched. Germline V gene sequence: CDR1 MNHNS, CDR2 SASEGT. Remarks on this clone: The target antigen is unknown.

Study-wide results and caveats: Autoreactive clone sequences were missing from some blood memory CD4+ repertoires. Autoreactive HCRT-specific and TRIB2-specific clonotypes were marked in same-patient CSF-versus-blood CD4+ comparisons.

Material: CD45RA- memory CD4+ T cells from PBMCs. This receptor was identified in a human donor with narcolepsy. The chain carries TRBV6-1 and TRBJ2-7; 7 positions agree with TRBD1. CDR3 sequence reads: CASSEQTGPYEQYF. The CDR3 DNA follows: TGTGCCAGCAGTGAACAGACAGGGCCCTACGAGCAGTACTTC.